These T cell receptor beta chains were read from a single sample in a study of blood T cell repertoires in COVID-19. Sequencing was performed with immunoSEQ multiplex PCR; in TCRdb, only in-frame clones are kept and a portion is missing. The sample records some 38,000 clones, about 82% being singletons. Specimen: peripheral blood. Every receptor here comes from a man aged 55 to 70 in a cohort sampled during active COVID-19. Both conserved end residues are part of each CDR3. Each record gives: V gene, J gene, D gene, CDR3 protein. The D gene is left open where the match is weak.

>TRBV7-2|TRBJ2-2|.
CASRYSGGFNTGELFF
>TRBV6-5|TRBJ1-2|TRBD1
CAARDSLYGYTF
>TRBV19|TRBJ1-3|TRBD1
CASSARDRVAGNTIYF
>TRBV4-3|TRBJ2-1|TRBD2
CASSQELYLAGINEQFF
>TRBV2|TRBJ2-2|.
CASNPDPQGSNTGELFF
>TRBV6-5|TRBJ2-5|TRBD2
CASSRRLAGSETQYF
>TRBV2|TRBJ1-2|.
CASRLSGDYGYTF
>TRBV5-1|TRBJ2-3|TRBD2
CASRKGLAGSTDTQYF
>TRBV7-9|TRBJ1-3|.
CASSLGTEGSSGNTIYF
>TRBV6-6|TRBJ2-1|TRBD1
CASRPGTGGNEQFF
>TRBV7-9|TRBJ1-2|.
CASSSGVGIDGYTF
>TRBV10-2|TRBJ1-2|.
CASSEAREGGYTF
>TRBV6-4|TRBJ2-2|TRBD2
CASSELPSGSAGELFF
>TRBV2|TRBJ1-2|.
CASRLGGNYGYTF
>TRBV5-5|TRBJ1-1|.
CASSPGVHNTEAFF
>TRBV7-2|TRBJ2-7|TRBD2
CASSLAGTTIYEQYF
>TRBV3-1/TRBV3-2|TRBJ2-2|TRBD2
CASSQVSGAVGELFF
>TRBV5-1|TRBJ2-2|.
CASSLVRTGELFF
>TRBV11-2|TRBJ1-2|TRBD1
CASSPRTGTAGYTF
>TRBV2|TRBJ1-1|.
CASRRSFMNTEAFF
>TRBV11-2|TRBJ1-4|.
CASSFGLVEKLFF
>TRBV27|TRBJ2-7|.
CASSLLVDYEQYF
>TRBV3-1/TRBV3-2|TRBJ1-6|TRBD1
CASRQSGTVNSPLHF
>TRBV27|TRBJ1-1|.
CASSRGPGSEAFF
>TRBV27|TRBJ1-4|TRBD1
CASAGPDRGPEDEKLFF
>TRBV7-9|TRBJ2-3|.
CASRPVLEGDTQYF
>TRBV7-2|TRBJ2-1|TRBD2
CASSWTSGTRNEQFF
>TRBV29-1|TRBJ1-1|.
CSAGSPNTEAFF
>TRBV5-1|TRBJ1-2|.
CASSTTGSYGYTF
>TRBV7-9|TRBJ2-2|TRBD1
CASSWPGQTANTGELFF
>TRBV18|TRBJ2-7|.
CASSPPSTTYEQYF
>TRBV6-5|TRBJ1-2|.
CASRRATNYGYTF
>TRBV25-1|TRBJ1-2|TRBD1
CASSEGQGIDGYTF
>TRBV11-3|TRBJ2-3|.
CASSPGVRAGSTDTQYF
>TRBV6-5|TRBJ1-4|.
CASHRGGANEKLFF
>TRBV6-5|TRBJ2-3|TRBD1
CASGGGTGSRDTQYF
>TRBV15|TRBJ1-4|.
CATSREEDRGEGLFF
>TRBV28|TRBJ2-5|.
CASKKGRETQYF
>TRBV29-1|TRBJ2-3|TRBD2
CSVEGTTSYTDTQYF
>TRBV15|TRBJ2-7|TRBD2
CATSSLGLPYEQYF
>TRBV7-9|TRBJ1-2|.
CASSLQGGYGYTF
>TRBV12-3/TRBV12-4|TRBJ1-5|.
CASSPNSNQPQHF
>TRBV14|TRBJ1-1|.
CASSPRTVNTEAFF
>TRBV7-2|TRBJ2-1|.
CASSGGGGNEQFF
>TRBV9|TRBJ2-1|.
CASSHRAGRSYNEQFF
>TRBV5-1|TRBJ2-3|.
CASSLGRASTDTQYF
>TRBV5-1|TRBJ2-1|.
CASSLRDIENEQFF
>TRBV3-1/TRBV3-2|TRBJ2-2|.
CASSQLRTGELFF
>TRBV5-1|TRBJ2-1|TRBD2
CASSGAGIYNEQFF
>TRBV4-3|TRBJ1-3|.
CASSQDLGSLSGNTIYF
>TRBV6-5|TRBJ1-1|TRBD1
CASSYSLGRGPTEAFF
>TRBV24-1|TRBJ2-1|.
CATSGEDAGYNEQFF